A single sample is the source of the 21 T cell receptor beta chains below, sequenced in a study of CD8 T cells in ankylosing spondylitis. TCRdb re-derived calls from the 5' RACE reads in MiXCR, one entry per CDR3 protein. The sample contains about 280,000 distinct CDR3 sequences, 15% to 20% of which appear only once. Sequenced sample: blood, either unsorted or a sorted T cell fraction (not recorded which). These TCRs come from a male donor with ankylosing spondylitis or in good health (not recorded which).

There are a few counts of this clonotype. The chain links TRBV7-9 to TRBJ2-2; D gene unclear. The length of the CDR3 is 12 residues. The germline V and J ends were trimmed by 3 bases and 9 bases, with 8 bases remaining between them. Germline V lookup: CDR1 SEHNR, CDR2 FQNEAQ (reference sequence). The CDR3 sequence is CASSLETWELFF. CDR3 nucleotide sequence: TGTGCCAGCAGCTTGGAGACTTGGGAGCTGTTTTTT.

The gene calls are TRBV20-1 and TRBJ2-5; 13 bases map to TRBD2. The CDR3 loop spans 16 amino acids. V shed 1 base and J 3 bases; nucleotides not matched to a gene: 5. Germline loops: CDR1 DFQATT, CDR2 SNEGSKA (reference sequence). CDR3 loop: CSARGLAGGIKETQYF. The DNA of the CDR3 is TGCAGTGCTAGAGGACTAGCGGGGGGTATCAAAGAGACCCAGTACTTC.

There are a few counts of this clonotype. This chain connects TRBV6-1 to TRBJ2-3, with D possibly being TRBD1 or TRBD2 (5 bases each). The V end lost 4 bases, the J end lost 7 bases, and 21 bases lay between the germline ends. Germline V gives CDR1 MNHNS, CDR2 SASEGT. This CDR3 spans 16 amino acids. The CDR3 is CASSGAGLGTFHTQYF. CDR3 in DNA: TGTGCCAGCAGTGGGGCCGGGCTCGGGACCTTCCATACGCAGTATTTT.

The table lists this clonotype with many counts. The chain's CDR3 is CASSRGLAGIWEQFF. DNA for the CDR3: TGTGCCAGCAGCAGGGGACTAGCGGGAATATGGGAGCAGTTCTTC. The chain uses TRBV27 and TRBJ2-1; TRBD2 matches at 13 bases. With 6 bases clipped from V and 10 bases from J, the junction kept 9 bases outside the gene matches. Germline CDR1 reads MNHEY; CDR2 reads SMNVEV (reference sequence). The CDR3 has 15 amino acids.

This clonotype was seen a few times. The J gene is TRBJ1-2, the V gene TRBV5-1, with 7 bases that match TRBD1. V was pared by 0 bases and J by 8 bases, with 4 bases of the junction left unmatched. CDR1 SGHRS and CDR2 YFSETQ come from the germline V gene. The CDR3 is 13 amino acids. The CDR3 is CASSLETGQGYTF. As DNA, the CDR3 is TGCGCCAGCAGCTTGGAGACAGGGCAAGGCTACACCTTC.

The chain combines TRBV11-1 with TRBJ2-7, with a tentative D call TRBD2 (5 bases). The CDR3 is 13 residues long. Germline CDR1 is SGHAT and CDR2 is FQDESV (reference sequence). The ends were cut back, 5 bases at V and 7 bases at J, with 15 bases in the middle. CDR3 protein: CASSDHRGNEQYV. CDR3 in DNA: TGTGCCAGCAGCGATCACAGAGGGAATGAGCAGTACGTC.

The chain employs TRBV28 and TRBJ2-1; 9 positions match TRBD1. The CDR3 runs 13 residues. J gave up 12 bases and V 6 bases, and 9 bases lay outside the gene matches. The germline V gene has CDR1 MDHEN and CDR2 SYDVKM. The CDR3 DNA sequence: TGTGCCAGCAGCAGTGGACAGGGGATTGGGCAGTTCTTC. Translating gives CASSSGQGIGQFF.

The CDR3 sequence: CASSQELSMMPDTQYF. CDR3 coding DNA: TGTGCCAGCAGCCAAGAGCTGTCAATGATGCCAGATACGCAGTATTTT. The chain has TRBV3-1 and TRBJ2-3; D unresolved. The germline gives CDR1 LGHDT, CDR2 YNNKEL (reference sequence). CDR3 length: 16 residues. Trimming shortened V by 0 bases and J by 4 bases, and 14 bases separated the two germline ends.

For the CDR3, the DNA is TGTGCCAGCAGTTTGGGGGGCGGATCCGTCTCCAATGAGCAGTTCTTC. Translating it yields CASSLGGGSVSNEQFF. The gene calls are TRBV12-3 or TRBV12-4 and TRBJ2-1; possibly TRBD1 or TRBD2 for D (6 bases each). The ends were cut back, 3 bases at V and 6 bases at J, with 18 bases in the middle. The CDR3 loop spans 16 amino acids.

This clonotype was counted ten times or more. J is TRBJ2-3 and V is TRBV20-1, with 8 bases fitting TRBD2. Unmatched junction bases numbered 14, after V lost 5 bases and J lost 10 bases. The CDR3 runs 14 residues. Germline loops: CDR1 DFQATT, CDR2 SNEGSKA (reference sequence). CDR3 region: CSAGNTGAGGPQYF. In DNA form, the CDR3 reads TGCAGTGCTGGAAACACTGGGGCGGGGGGCCCGCAGTATTTT.

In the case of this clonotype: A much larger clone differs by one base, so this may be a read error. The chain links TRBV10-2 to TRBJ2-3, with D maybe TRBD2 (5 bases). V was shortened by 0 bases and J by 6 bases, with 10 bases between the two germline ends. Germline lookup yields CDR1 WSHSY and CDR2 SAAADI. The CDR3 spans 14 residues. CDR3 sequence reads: CASSESGNADTQYF. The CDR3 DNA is TGCGCCAGCAGTGAGTCCGGGAACGCTGATACGCAGTATTTT.

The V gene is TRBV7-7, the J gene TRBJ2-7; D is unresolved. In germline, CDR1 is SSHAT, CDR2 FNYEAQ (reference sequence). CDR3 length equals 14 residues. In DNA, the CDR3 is TGTGCTAGCAGCTCCTCCCGACCCCGCTACGAGCAGTACGTC. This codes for CASSSSRPRYEQYV.

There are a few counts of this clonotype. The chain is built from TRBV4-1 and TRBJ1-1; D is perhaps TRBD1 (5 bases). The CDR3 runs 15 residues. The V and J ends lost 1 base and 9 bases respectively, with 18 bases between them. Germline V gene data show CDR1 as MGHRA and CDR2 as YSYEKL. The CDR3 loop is CASSQVGALLQKAFF. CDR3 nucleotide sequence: TGCGCCAGCAGCCAAGTAGGGGCTCTCCTGCAGAAAGCTTTCTTT.

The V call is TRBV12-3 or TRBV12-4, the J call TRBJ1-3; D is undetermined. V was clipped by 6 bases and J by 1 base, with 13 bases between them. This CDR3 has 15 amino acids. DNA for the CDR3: TGTGCCAGCAGGCCCTCGGAGGGTTCTGGAAACACCATATATTTT. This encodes CASRPSEGSGNTIYF.

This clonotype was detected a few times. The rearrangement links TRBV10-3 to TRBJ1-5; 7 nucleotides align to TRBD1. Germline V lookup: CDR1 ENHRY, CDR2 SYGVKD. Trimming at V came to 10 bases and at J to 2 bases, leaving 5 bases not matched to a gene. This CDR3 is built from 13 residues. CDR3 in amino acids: CATYRGGNQPQHF. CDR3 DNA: TGTGCCACCTACAGGGGCGGCAATCAGCCCCAGCATTTT.

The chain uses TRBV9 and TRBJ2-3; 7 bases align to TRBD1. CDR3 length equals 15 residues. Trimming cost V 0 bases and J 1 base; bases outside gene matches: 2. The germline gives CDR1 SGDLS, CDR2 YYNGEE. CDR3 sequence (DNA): TGTGCCAGCAGCGTAGACACAGGGGGCACAGATACGCAGTATTTT. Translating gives CASSVDTGGTDTQYF.

CDR3 DNA: TGTGCCAGCAGTTTACACAGGGGGAACACTGAAGCTTTCTTT. This gives the protein CASSLHRGNTEAFF. The chain is built from TRBV6-5 and TRBJ1-1; 7 nucleotides match TRBD1. This CDR3 has 14 amino acids. Germline-derived CDR1 and CDR2 are MNHEY and SVGAGI. V lost 4 bases, J lost 1 base, and 3 bases stayed unmatched.

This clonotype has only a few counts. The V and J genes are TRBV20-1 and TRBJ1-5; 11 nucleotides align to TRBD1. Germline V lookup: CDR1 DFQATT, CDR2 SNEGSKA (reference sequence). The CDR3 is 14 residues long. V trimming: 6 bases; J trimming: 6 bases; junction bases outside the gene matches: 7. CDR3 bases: TGCAGTGCCGGAAGGGGGACAGGGGGTCAGCCCCAGCATTTT. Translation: CSAGRGTGGQPQHF.

The CDR3 nucleotides are TGTGCCAGCAGTGAAGTGCTTAACTATGGCTACACCTTC. Encoded protein: CASSEVLNYGYTF. The genes are TRBV6-1 and TRBJ1-2; D unresolved. The CDR3 consists of 13 residues. V lost 1 base to trimming and J lost 1 base, with 4 bases between them. The germline V gene encodes CDR1 MNHNS and CDR2 SASEGT.

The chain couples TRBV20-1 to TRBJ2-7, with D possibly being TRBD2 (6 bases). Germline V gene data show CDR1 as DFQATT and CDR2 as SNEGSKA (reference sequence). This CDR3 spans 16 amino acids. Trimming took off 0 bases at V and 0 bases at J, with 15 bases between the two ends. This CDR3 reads CSARDGLGRGSYEQYV. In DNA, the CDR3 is TGCAGTGCTAGAGATGGCCTGGGGCGGGGCTCCTACGAGCAGTACGTC.

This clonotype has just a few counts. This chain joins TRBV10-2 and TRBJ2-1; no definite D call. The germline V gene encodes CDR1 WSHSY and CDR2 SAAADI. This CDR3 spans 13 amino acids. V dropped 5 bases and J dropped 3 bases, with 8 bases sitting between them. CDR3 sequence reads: CASSPQNYNEQFF. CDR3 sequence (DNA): TGCGCCAGCAGTCCCCAAAACTACAATGAGCAGTTCTTC.